A single sample is the source of the 29 T cell receptor beta chains below, sequenced in a study of T cell responses to AZD1222 COVID-19 vaccine. Clones were sequenced by immunoSEQ multiplex PCR, and TCRdb holds only the in-frame ones, with some missing. The table records some 97,000 clones, more than 75% of them present only once. The sequences come from peripheral blood, collected on day 0 of AZD1222 vaccination. Source of these receptors: an adult in good health.

This sequence joins TRBV5-1 and TRBJ1-6; 7 bases fit TRBD1. V gave up 1 base and J gave up 7 bases; unmatched junction bases: 11. The germline V gene has CDR1 SGHRS and CDR2 YFSETQ. CDR3 size: 17 residues. The CDR3 nucleotides are TGCGCCAGCAGCTTGTTTGGGTTGGGACAGAGAAATTCACCCCTCCACTTT. Encoded protein: CASSLFGLGQRNSPLHF.

V is TRBV6-1 and J is TRBJ2-7, with 9 bases that match TRBD1. This CDR3 is built from 17 residues. The V segment lost 3 bases and the J segment 3 bases; nucleotides outside the gene matches: 12. CDR1 and CDR2 (germline): MNHNS, SASEGT. CDR3 protein: CASSEPAGTGLIYEQYF. Written as DNA, the CDR3 is TGTGCCAGCAGTGAGCCCGCCGGGACAGGGCTAATCTACGAGCAGTACTTC.

The V call is TRBV18, the J call TRBJ1-5; 7 bases agree with TRBD1. V was pared by 2 bases and J by 3 bases, with 4 bases of the junction left unmatched. CDR3 length equals 15 residues. Germline CDR1 reads KGHSH; CDR2 reads LQKENI. The CDR3 sequence is CASSPRTGDNQPQHF. The CDR3 DNA reads as TGTGCCAGCTCACCAAGGACAGGCGACAATCAGCCCCAGCATTTT. The variable domain in full, with the rest retrieved from reference TRBV18 and TRBJ1-5, is NAGVMQNPRHLVRRRGQEARLRCSPMKGHSHVYWYRQLPEEGLKFMVYLQKENIIDESGMPKERFSAEFPKEGPSILRIQQVVRGDSAAYFCASSPRTGDNQPQHFGDGTRLSIL.

The rearrangement joins TRBV18 to TRBJ2-7; tentatively, D is TRBD2 (6 bases). The germline V gene has CDR1 KGHSH and CDR2 LQKENI. The CDR3 extends over 13 amino acids. V gave up 5 bases and J gave up 4 bases, with 12 bases separating them. Here the CDR3 reads CASSALARYEQYF. CDR3 DNA: TGTGCCAGCTCAGCACTAGCTCGGTACGAGCAGTACTTC.

The chain joins TRBV6-5 to TRBJ1-4; D uncertain. V was trimmed by 5 bases and J by 13 bases, leaving 17 bases between them. The V gene's germline CDR1 is MNHEY and CDR2 SVGAGI. The CDR3 length is 13 residues. The CDR3 spells CASSLSGAPGLFF. The CDR3 DNA reads TGTGCCAGCAGTCTTTCAGGAGCGCCAGGACTGTTTTTT.

The CDR3 coding sequence is TGTGCCAGCTCAGTGGGGGCAATAACTGAAGCTTTCTTT. Translated, it gives CASSVGAITEAFF. The chain uses TRBV18 and TRBJ1-1, with D possibly being TRBD1 (6 bases). CDR1 KGHSH and CDR2 LQKENI come from the germline V gene. V was shortened by 5 bases and J by 5 bases, with 12 bases between the two germline ends. CDR3 length: 13 residues.

This chain connects TRBV6-2 or TRBV6-3 to TRBJ2-7; no reliable D call. Trimming shortened V by 0 bases and J by 0 bases, and 6 bases separated the two germline ends. Germline V gene data show CDR1 as MNHEY and CDR2 as SVGEGT. The CDR3 is 14 amino acids. DNA of the CDR3: TGTGCCAGCAGTTACTCACAGAGCTCCTACGAGCAGTACTTC. This sequence encodes CASSYSQSSYEQYF.

The chain has TRBV4-1 and TRBJ1-2, with TRBD1 as a possible D gene (6 bases). V was trimmed by 0 bases and J by 4 bases, leaving 12 bases between them. The CDR3 is 15 amino acids. Germline CDR1 and CDR2: MGHRA and YSYEKL. The chain's CDR3 is CASSQDPQGTYGYTF. The DNA for the CDR3 is TGCGCCAGCAGCCAAGATCCCCAGGGGACCTATGGCTACACCTTC.

The chain joins TRBV19 to TRBJ1-2; D call uncertain. This CDR3 is built from 15 residues. The V and J ends lost 5 bases and 5 bases respectively, with 18 bases between them. In germline, CDR1 is LNHDA, CDR2 SQIVND (reference sequence). The CDR3 here is CASSVDKWGGYGYTF. The CDR3 nucleotides read TGTGCCAGTAGTGTGGATAAATGGGGTGGATATGGCTACACCTTC.

The chain is built from TRBV6-1 and TRBJ1-5; the D is unclear. Germline CDR1 is MNHNS and CDR2 is SASEGT. This CDR3 region has 14 residues. V shed 2 bases and J shed 6 bases, with 11 bases lying between them. The CDR3 loop reads CASSEIGIGQPQHF. The DNA of the CDR3 is TGTGCCAGCAGTGAAATAGGAATAGGTCAGCCCCAGCATTTT.

V and J are TRBV7-8 and TRBJ2-5; 12 positions match TRBD2. The CDR3 has 17 amino acids. Germline assignment: CDR1 SGHVS and CDR2 FQNEAQ. The junction had 8 bases not matched to a gene; V was cut back by 5 bases and J by 1 base. As DNA, the CDR3 is TGTGCCAGCAGCCGTAGACTAGCGGGAGTTATCCAAGAGACCCAGTACTTC. Translation: CASSRRLAGVIQETQYF.

The chain is built from TRBV6-5 and TRBJ1-6; no reliable D call. The CDR3 extends over 15 amino acids. V was shortened by 5 bases and J by 8 bases, with 16 bases between the two germline ends. Per the germline V gene, CDR1 is MNHEY and CDR2 is SVGAGI. For the CDR3, the DNA is TGTGCCAGCAGTCCCCTCCGGGTCGGAGATTCACCCCTCCACTTT. Translating it yields CASSPLRVGDSPLHF.

This chain links TRBV18 with TRBJ1-1; 7 nucleotides line up with TRBD1. Germline lookup yields CDR1 KGHSH and CDR2 LQKENI. J lost 7 bases, V lost 2 bases, and 7 bases had no gene match. CDR3 size: 14 residues. The DNA for the CDR3 is TGTGCCAGCTCACCATCCCAGGGGGTAGATGAAGCTTTCTTT. As protein: CASSPSQGVDEAFF. The entire variable domain, with the rest obtained from reference TRBV18 and TRBJ1-1, is as follows: NAGVMQNPRHLVRRRGQEARLRCSPMKGHSHVYWYRQLPEEGLKFMVYLQKENIIDESGMPKERFSAEFPKEGPSILRIQQVVRGDSAAYFCASSPSQGVDEAFFGQGTRLTVV.

This clone showed up just once. V is TRBV5-1 and J is TRBJ2-2; D possibly uses TRBD1 or TRBD2 (6 bases each). The germline V and J ends were trimmed by 3 bases and 4 bases, with 13 bases remaining between them. From germline, CDR1 is SGHRS and CDR2 YFSETQ. The CDR3 contains 15 residues. The CDR3 nucleotides are TGCGCCAGCAGCTCGGGGGCGCCGGGCACCGGGGAGCTGTTTTTT. Translation: CASSSGAPGTGELFF. The variable domain in full, completed from reference TRBV5-1 and TRBJ2-2, reads KAGVTQTPRYLIKTRGQQVTLSCSPISGHRSVSWYQQTPGQGLQFLFEYFSETQRNKGNFPGRFSGRQFSNSRSEMNVSTLELGDSALYLCASSSGAPGTGELFFGEGSRLTVL.

This rearrangement joins TRBV6-5 to TRBJ1-1; D is unresolved. V was pared by 6 bases and J by 1 base, with 12 bases between. Per germline, CDR1 MNHEY and CDR2 SVGAGI. CDR3 length equals 14 residues. The DNA of the CDR3 is TGTGCCAGCAGCTACGATTTGACGAACACTGAAGCTTTCTTT. It translates to CASSYDLTNTEAFF.

The chain employs TRBV12-3 or TRBV12-4 and TRBJ2-7, with D possibly being TRBD2 (5 bases). Trimming shortened V by 3 bases and J by 6 bases, and 9 bases separated the two germline ends. CDR3 size: 12 residues. The CDR3 DNA reads TGTGCCAGCAGTTTGCTCGGAGGCGAGCAGTACTTC. Translating gives CASSLLGGEQYF.

The chain employs TRBV12-1 and TRBJ2-1; TRBD2 reflects the table's D call only, with no check against the DNA. TRBV12-1 is a pseudogene. This CDR3 region has 15 residues. CDR3: CNLLTSGGPYNEQFF. In DNA form, the CDR3 reads TGTAACCTGCTGACTAGCGGGGGACCCTACAATGAGCAGTTCTTC.

V usage is TRBV6-5 and J usage is TRBJ2-5; weak D call: TRBD2 (6 bases). The length of the CDR3 is 13 residues. The ends were cut back, 2 bases at V and 4 bases at J, with 8 bases in the middle. Germline V gene data show CDR1 as MNHEY and CDR2 as SVGAGI. CDR3 DNA sequence: TGTGCCAGCAGTTACGGGGGGTCAGAGACCCAGTACTTC. Translating it yields CASSYGGSETQYF.

The chain links TRBV2 to TRBJ2-7; TRBD1 matches at 8 bases. V dropped 4 bases and J dropped 0; count of bases not matched to a gene: 2. This CDR3 contains 14 residues. Germline CDR1 and CDR2: SNHLY and FYNNEI. Here the CDR3 DNA reads TGTGCCAGCAGTGGACAGGGGAGCTCCTACGAGCAGTACTTC. It encodes CASSGQGSSYEQYF.

The genes are TRBV6-1 and TRBJ2-5; TRBD2 aligns across 14 bases. The germline gives CDR1 MNHNS, CDR2 SASEGT. This CDR3 spans 16 amino acids. The J segment lost 4 bases and the V segment lost 1 base, leaving 2 bases of the junction unmatched. The CDR3: CASSEGTSGGLETQYF. DNA of the CDR3: TGTGCCAGCAGTGAAGGGACTAGCGGGGGGTTAGAGACCCAGTACTTC.

The V and J genes are TRBV4-1 and TRBJ1-2; D might be TRBD1 (6 bases). With 0 bases removed from V and 4 bases from J, the gap between germline ends came to 18 bases. Per the germline V gene, CDR1 is MGHRA and CDR2 is YSYEKL. CDR3 length equals 17 residues. The CDR3 bases are TGCGCCAGCAGCCAAGATTCCGAGACAGGAGTTTCCTATGGCTACACCTTC. Protein product: CASSQDSETGVSYGYTF.

This chain uses TRBV5-1 with TRBJ1-1; maybe TRBD1 (6 bases). The germline V and J ends were trimmed by 4 bases and 8 bases, with 12 bases remaining between them. In germline, CDR1 is SGHRS, CDR2 YFSETQ. The CDR3 length is 12 residues. The CDR3 DNA reads TGCGCCAGCAGCCCGGGGGCAACCGAAGCTTTCTTT. Translating it yields CASSPGATEAFF.

The chain has TRBV6-1 and TRBJ1-3; D not resolved. This CDR3 is built from 16 residues. Germline CDR1 and CDR2: MNHNS and SASEGT. The ends were cut back, 3 bases at V and 0 bases at J, with 12 bases in the middle. In nucleotides, the CDR3 is TGTGCCAGCAGTGAGGCCGTGGGGAACTCTGGAAACACCATATATTTT. The encoded protein is CASSEAVGNSGNTIYF.

V usage is TRBV9 and J usage is TRBJ2-6, with D uncertain. V was pared by 2 bases and J by 2 bases, with 5 bases between. The CDR3 is 14 residues long. Germline V gene sequence: CDR1 SGDLS, CDR2 YYNGEE. As DNA, the CDR3 is TGTGCCAGCAGCGTCCTCGCTGGGGCCAACGTCCTGACTTTC. This gives the protein CASSVLAGANVLTF.

The V call is TRBV5-4, the J call TRBJ1-1; a weak D match, TRBD1 (6 bases). Trimming removed 1 base at V and 5 bases at J, with 18 bases between. Germline CDR1 is SGHNT and CDR2 is YYREEE (reference sequence). CDR3 length: 16 amino acids. The CDR3 nucleotides read TGTGCCAGCAGCTTGAGGGGTACAGGGAGACTTACTGAAGCTTTCTTT. Protein product: CASSLRGTGRLTEAFF. The whole variable domain, remainder taken from reference TRBV5-4 and TRBJ1-1, is ETGVTQSPTHLIKTRGQQVTLRCSSQSGHNTVSWYQQALGQGPQFIFQYYREEENGRGNFPPRFSGLQFPNYSSELNVNALELDDSALYLCASSLRGTGRLTEAFFGQGTRLTVV.

V gene TRBV6-5 combines with J gene TRBJ1-1; a possible D gene is TRBD1 (5 bases). Deletions cut 7 bases from V and 1 base from J, with 10 bases between. The CDR3 has 13 amino acids. Per the germline V gene, CDR1 is MNHEY and CDR2 is SVGAGI. The CDR3 loop is CASTSTANTEAFF. The CDR3 nucleotides read TGTGCCAGCACCTCGACAGCGAACACTGAAGCTTTCTTT.

The V call is TRBV6-5, the J call TRBJ1-5; 8 bases agree with TRBD1. Germline CDR1 and CDR2: MNHEY and SVGAGI. The V segment lost 6 bases and the J segment 4 bases; nucleotides outside the gene matches: 8. The CDR3 length is 15 residues. The CDR3 nucleotides read TGTGCCAGCAGATCCGGGACAGGTTTTAATCAGCCCCAGCATTTT. Translating it yields CASRSGTGFNQPQHF.

In its sample, this clone was seen once. The J gene is TRBJ1-5, the V gene TRBV27, with 8 bases identical to TRBD1. CDR3 size: 15 residues. The V gene's germline CDR1 is MNHEY and CDR2 SMNVEV (reference sequence). V was clipped by 3 bases and J by 6 bases; unmatched bases: 7. The chain's CDR3 is CASSFDRGGGQPQHF. The CDR3 DNA reads as TGTGCCAGCAGTTTCGACAGGGGAGGGGGTCAGCCCCAGCATTTT.

The CDR3 coding sequence is TGTGCCAGCAGCCAAGCCGGGCAGAACACTGAAGCTTTCTTT. Its protein product is CASSQAGQNTEAFF. This chain joins TRBV4-2 and TRBJ1-1, with D unclear. V was cut by 1 base and J by 1 base, with 7 bases left in between. The germline CDR1 and CDR2 sequences are LGHNA and YNFKEQ. The CDR3 spans 14 residues.